This T cell receptor beta chain was observed in a study of regulatory T cells in long-lasting Graves disease. The time point here: newly diagnosed GD, antithyroid drugs for less than 3 months. The TCR library was prepared using RNA isolated from PBMCs. EDTA tubes held approximately 10 milliliters of peripheral blood from each patient. Construction of the TCR beta libraries employed iRepertoire HTBI primers in conjunction with Arm-PCR of CDR3 regions. One entry per CDR3 protein, called by TCRdb with MiXCR from the multiplex PCR reads. The sample yields 400,000 to 550,000 distinct CDR3 sequences, approximately 16% seen once. Between the trimmed V and J ends, which lost 6 bases and 7 bases, there was a span of 34 bases. This CDR3 contains 20 residues. The germline V gene encodes CDR1 SNHLY and CDR2 FYNNEI. Many counts were recorded for this clonotype. The same data also contributed to another study, on T cells in Graves' hyperthyroidism and ophthalmopathy.

The gene calls are TRBV2 and TRBJ1-5; D might be TRBD1 (6 bases). The origin of this receptor is a woman aged 30 to 39 with Graves disease. The sample was peripheral blood mononuclear cells (PBMCs), taken at new diagnosis, from a patient treated with antithyroid drugs. CDR3 sequence (DNA): TGTGCCAGCAGGGCCCCCGGTCTATTGTACTCAGGGGCTGCTTCCCAGCCCCAGCATTTT. It translates to CASRAPGLLYSGAASQPQHF.